A single T cell receptor beta chain is shown here with its context. The repertoire was sequenced with immunoSEQ multiplex PCR; TCRdb's copy has only in-frame clones and lacks some. The table records roughly 230,000 clones, 80% to 85% of them present only once. The data stem from a study of blood T cell repertoires in COVID-19. On the study more broadly: PBMCs, B-cell-depleted T cells, or T cells were the source of the cDNA or gDNA that made up the material.

The CDR3 runs to 15 residues. The V gene end was trimmed by 5 bases and the J gene end by 2 bases; junction bases not matched to a gene: 6. Germline CDR1 reads MDHEN; CDR2 reads SYDVKM. Across 24 US areas, participants ranged in age from 18 to 89 years. Cohorts were assigned according to the clinical history that participants reported. The chain couples TRBV28 to TRBJ2-7, with 10 bases fitting TRBD1. The receptor's source is a man aged 45 to 65 who had recovered from COVID-19. Material for sequencing was PBMCs or T cells enriched from blood (not recorded which). Here the CDR3 reads CASSPGTGAAYEQYF. CDR3 nucleotide sequence: TGTGCCAGCAGTCCCGGGACAGGGGCAGCCTACGAGCAGTACTTC. The entire variable domain, with the rest obtained from reference TRBV28 and TRBJ2-7, is as follows: DVKVTQSSRYLVKRTGEKVFLECVQDMDHENMFWYRQDPGLGLRLIYFSYDVKMKEKGDIPEGYSVSREKKERFSLILESASTNQTSMYLCASSPGTGAAYEQYFGPGTRLTVT.